This is a list of T cell receptor beta chains from one sample in a study of regulatory T cells in long-lasting Graves disease. TCRdb reprocessed the multiplex PCR reads with MiXCR, giving one entry per CDR3 protein. The data hold 400,000 to 500,000 distinct CDR3 sequences, with approximately 14% observed a single time. The sample also formed part of further work on T cells in Graves' hyperthyroidism and ophthalmopathy.

Sequences were derived from peripheral blood mononuclear cells (PBMCs), sampled at new diagnosis, from a patient treated with antithyroid drugs. These receptors came from a woman between 45 and 60 years old with Graves disease. CDR3s include the opening cysteine and the closing phenylalanine or tryptophan. The D gene is left open where the match is weak. Clone sizes are given selectively: once, few, many, or a class where the clone is expanded.

TRBD2,TRBJ2-1,TRBV11-3,many,TGTGCCAGCAGCTTGACTAGCGGAGATTACAATGAGCAGTTCTTC,CASSLTSGDYNEQFF
-,TRBJ2-7,TRBV12-3/TRBV12-4,many,TGTGCCAGCAGTCTTACTGGGACCTCCTACGAGCAGTACTTC,CASSLTGTSYEQYF
TRBD1,TRBJ2-1,TRBV7-3,many,TGTGCCAGCAGTCGAGGATGGGGACAGTCCTACAATGAGCAGTTCTTC,CASSRGWGQSYNEQFF
-,TRBJ2-1,TRBV28,few,TGTGCCAGCAGTCCCCAGTATCTTGAGCAGTTCTTC,CASSPQYLEQFF
TRBD2,TRBJ2-3,TRBV11-2,many,TGTGCCAGCAGCAAGCCGGCCCGAGCGGGGCTAGCGGGGCTCTGGAACACAGATACGCAGTATTTT,CASSKPARAGLAGLWNTDTQYF
TRBD1,TRBJ1-3,TRBV18,few,TGTGCCAGCTCACCTCAGGACAGGGTCGGAAACACCATATATTTT,CASSPQDRVGNTIYF
-,TRBJ2-3,TRBV3-1,-,TGTGCCAGCAGCCAAGCGTGGATCACAGATACGCAGTATTTT,CASSQAWITDTQYF
-,TRBJ2-3,TRBV30,many,TGTGCCTGGAGTCCTAGCACAGATACGCAGTATTTT,CAWSPSTDTQYF
-,TRBJ2-7,TRBV4-1,few,TGCGCCAGCAGCCCGACTGACTCTAGTAGCTACGAGCAGTACTTC,CASSPTDSSSYEQYF
TRBD2,TRBJ2-5,TRBV27,many,TGTGCCAGCAGTTCGGACCCGCGGGGGTGGGAGACCCAGTACTTC,CASSSDPRGWETQYF
-,TRBJ2-3,TRBV4-2,few,TGTGCCAGCAGCCAACCTCGTGGGAGGACTAGCACAGATACGCAGTATTTT,CASSQPRGRTSTDTQYF
TRBD2,TRBJ2-3,TRBV19,few,TGTGCCAGTAGTATATCCAGGACTAGCGCCAGCACAGATACGCAGTATTTT,CASSISRTSASTDTQYF
TRBD2,TRBJ2-7,TRBV11-2,many,TGTGCCAGCAGCTTAGATACCCTAGCGGGAGGATACTACGAGCAGTACTTC,CASSLDTLAGGYYEQYF
TRBD1,TRBJ2-7,TRBV18,-,TGTGCCAGCGTCACCGACCTGACAGGGGGTTGGGACGAGCAGTACTTC,CASVTDLTGGWDEQYF
-,TRBJ1-1,TRBV4-1,many,TGTGCCAGCAGCCAAGGGGCGGGAAACACTGAAGCTTTCTTT,CASSQGAGNTEAFF
-,TRBJ2-1,TRBV7-2,many,TGTGCCAGCAGCACGACTTACAATGAGCAGTTCTTC,CASSTTYNEQFF
-,TRBJ2-5,TRBV28,many,TGTGCCAGCAGCTCCGGACAGCACCAAGAGACCCAGTACTTC,CASSSGQHQETQYF
TRBD2,TRBJ2-3,TRBV7-9,many,TGTGCCAGCAGCTTATTGGGGACTAGCGGGGGGACAGATACGCAGTATTTT,CASSLLGTSGGTDTQYF
TRBD2,TRBJ2-2,TRBV5-1,many,TGCGCCAGCAGTCGAGGGACTAGCGCCAGTACGGGGGAGCTGTTTTTT,CASSRGTSASTGELFF
TRBD1,TRBJ2-7,TRBV28,many,TGTGCCAGCAGTTTTGGGGACAGCCCCGTTGCCGAGCAGTACTTC,CASSFGDSPVAEQYF
TRBD2,TRBJ2-1,TRBV5-1,-,TGCGCCAGCAGCTTATACCTAGCGGGAGGGCCCAATGAGCAGTTCTTC,CASSLYLAGGPNEQFF
-,TRBJ1-1,TRBV11-2,many,TGTGCCAGCAGCCCCCGACAGTCTGAAGCTTTCTTT,CASSPRQSEAFF
TRBD1,TRBJ2-3,TRBV12-3/TRBV12-4,many,TGTGCCAGCACTCCGGGGCCCGGGACAGGAGACACAGATACGCAGTATTTT,CASTPGPGTGDTDTQYF
-,TRBJ2-7,TRBV6-1,few,TGTGCCAGCAGTACCGGGACTCTTAGGCAATACGAGCAGTACTTC,CASSTGTLRQYEQYF
-,TRBJ2-5,TRBV6-9,many,TGTGCCAGCAGTTACCCCCGTACTTACAGCCCGGAGGGTCCTGGGCAAGAGACCCAGTACTTC,CASSYPRTYSPEGPGQETQYF
-,TRBJ2-1,TRBV5-4,-,TGTGCCAGCAGCTTCCCGGGACGTCCCAATGAGCAGTTCTTC,CASSFPGRPNEQFF
-,TRBJ1-5,TRBV28,many,TGTGCCAGCACCGTGATAAGCAATCAGCCCCAGCATTTT,CASTVISNQPQHF
TRBD1,TRBJ2-7,TRBV20-1,-,TGCAGTGCTTTGGGACAGTACTCCTACGAGCAGTACTTC,CSALGQYSYEQYF
TRBD1,TRBJ2-1,TRBV5-1,-,TGCGCCAGCAGCAGCCGACAGGGTTTCTCCTACAATGAGCAGTTCTTC,CASSSRQGFSYNEQFF
-,TRBJ2-1,TRBV6-1,-,TGTGCCAGCACCGAGGGGAGGAGCTCCTACAATGAGCAGTTCTTC,CASTEGRSSYNEQFF
TRBD2,TRBJ2-3,TRBV7-6,many,TGTGCCAGCAGCTTCCACCCGCGGGGACTAGCGGGAGGGCCGGTAGTCACAGATACGCAGTATTTT,CASSFHPRGLAGGPVVTDTQYF
TRBD2,TRBJ2-4,TRBV2,many,TGTGCCAGCAGCGGGACTAGCGGAAACATTCAGTACTTC,CASSGTSGNIQYF
TRBD1,TRBJ2-3,TRBV6-4,few,TGTGCCAGCAGTGGACAGGGGGGAGAGGATACGCAGTATTTT,CASSGQGGEDTQYF
TRBD1,TRBJ1-1,TRBV19,-,TGTGCCAGTAGTAAACAGGGGGCGCGTAACGAAGCTTTCTTT,CASSKQGARNEAFF
TRBD1,TRBJ1-1,TRBV2,few,TGTGCCAGCAGGGGGGACAGGTTGAACACTGAAGCTTTCTTT,CASRGDRLNTEAFF
-,TRBJ2-2,TRBV30,-,TGTGCCTGGATAACCGGGTACACCGGGGAGCTGTTTTTT,CAWITGYTGELFF
TRBD1,TRBJ2-3,TRBV7-9,many,TGTGCCAGCAGCTCCCGGGACAGGGGGGCGGATACGCAGTATTTT,CASSSRDRGADTQYF
TRBD1,TRBJ2-5,TRBV20-1,many,TGCAGTGCTTCATACAGGGGAGAGACCCAGTACTTC,CSASYRGETQYF
-,TRBJ1-1,TRBV30,-,TGTGCCTGGAGTAATGGGGGGAGCACTGAAGCTTTCTTT,CAWSNGGSTEAFF
-,TRBJ1-2,TRBV3-1,many,TGTGCCAGCAGCCAAAACCCCCTGGACCTTAACTATGGCTACACCTTC,CASSQNPLDLNYGYTF
-,TRBJ1-3,TRBV6-2/TRBV6-3,-,TGTGCCAGCAGTGAAGACGGCAGCTCTGGAAACACCATATATTTT,CASSEDGSSGNTIYF
TRBD2,TRBJ2-1,TRBV19,-,TGTGCCAGTAGGGAAGCGGGAGACTCCTACAATGAGCAGTTCTTC,CASREAGDSYNEQFF